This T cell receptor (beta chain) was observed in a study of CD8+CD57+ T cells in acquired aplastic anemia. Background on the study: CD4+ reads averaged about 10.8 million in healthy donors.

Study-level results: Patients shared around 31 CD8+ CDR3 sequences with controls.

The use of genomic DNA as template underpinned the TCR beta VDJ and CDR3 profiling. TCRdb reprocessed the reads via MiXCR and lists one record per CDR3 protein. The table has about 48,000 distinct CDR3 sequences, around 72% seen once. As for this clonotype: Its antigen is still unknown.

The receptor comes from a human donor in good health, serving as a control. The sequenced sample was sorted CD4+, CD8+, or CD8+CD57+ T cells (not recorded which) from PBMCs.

CDR3: CASSLGGGPRSGNTIYF. The CDR3, as DNA: TGTGCCAGCAGCTTAGGAGGGGGCCCGAGGTCTGGAAACACCATATATTTT. The chain couples TRBV7-6 to TRBJ1-3; TRBD1 agrees at 7 bases. CDR1 SGHVS and CDR2 FNYEAQ come from the germline V gene. The CDR3 contains 17 residues. J lost 1 base, V lost 1 base, and 7 bases had no gene match. The full variable domain, in which reference TRBV7-6 and TRBJ1-3 provide the parts outside the CDR3, is GAGVSQSPRYKVTKRGQDVALRCDPISGHVSLYWYRQALGQGPEFLTYFNYEAQQDKSGLPNDRFSAERPEGSISTLTIQRTEQRDSAMYRCASSLGGGPRSGNTIYFGEGSWLTVV.